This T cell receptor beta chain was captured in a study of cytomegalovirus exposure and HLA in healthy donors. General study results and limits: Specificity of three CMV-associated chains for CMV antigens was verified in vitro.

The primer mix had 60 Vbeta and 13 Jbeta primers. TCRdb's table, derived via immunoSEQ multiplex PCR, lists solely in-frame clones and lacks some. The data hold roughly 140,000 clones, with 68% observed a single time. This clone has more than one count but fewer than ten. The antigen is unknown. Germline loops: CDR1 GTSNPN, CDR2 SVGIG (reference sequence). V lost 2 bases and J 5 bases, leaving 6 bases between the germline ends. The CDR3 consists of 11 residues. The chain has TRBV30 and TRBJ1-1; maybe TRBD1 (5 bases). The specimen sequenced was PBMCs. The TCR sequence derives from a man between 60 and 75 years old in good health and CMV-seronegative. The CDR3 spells CAWSRGTEAFF. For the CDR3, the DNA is TGTGCCTGGAGTAGGGGAACTGAAGCTTTCTTT.